The TCR beta chain described here comes from a study of blood T cell repertoires in COVID-19. Study-wide context: T cells, B-cell-depleted T cells, or PBMCs provided the cDNA or gDNA that served as material.

Sequencing was performed with immunoSEQ multiplex PCR; in TCRdb, only in-frame clones are kept and a portion is missing. The sample consists of about 85,000 clones, around 88% of them appearing once. This clone was seen only a few times. This sequence was found in a man aged 55 to 70 with acute or convalescent COVID-19. The sequenced sample was peripheral blood.

CDR3 sequence reads: CASSSLQGLVALGYGYTF. As DNA, the CDR3 is TGTGCCAGCAGCTCCTTACAGGGGCTCGTGGCCCTTGGCTATGGCTACACCTTC. The rearrangement links TRBV13 to TRBJ1-2, with TRBD1 matching 7 bases. The CDR3 runs 18 residues. J was trimmed by 4 bases and V by 4 bases; bases with no gene match: 18. Germline-derived CDR1 and CDR2 are PRHDT and FYEKMQ (reference sequence).